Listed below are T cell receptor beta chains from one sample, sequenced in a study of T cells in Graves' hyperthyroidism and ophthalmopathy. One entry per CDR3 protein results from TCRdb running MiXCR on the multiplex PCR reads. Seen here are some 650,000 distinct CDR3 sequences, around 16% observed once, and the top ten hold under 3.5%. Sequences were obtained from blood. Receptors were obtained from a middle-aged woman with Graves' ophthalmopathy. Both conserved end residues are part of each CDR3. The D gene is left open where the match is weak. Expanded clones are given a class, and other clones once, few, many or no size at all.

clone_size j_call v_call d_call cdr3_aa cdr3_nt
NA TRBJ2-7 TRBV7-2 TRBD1 CASSWRDRGPYEQYF TGTGCCAGCAGCTGGAGGGACAGGGGACCCTACGAGCAGTACTTC
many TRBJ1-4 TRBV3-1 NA CASSLPGSANEKLFF TGTGCCAGCAGCCTCCCGGGATCGGCTAATGAAAAACTGTTTTTT
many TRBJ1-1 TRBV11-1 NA CASSFRQNTEAFF TGTGCCAGCAGCTTTAGACAGAACACTGAAGCTTTCTTT
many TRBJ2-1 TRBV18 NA CASSPGTNEQFF TGTGCCAGCTCACCGGGCACAAATGAGCAGTTCTTC
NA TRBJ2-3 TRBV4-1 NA CASSQPGQRTDTQYF TGCGCCAGCAGCCAACCAGGGCAGAGAACAGATACGCAGTATTTT
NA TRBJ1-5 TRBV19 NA CASSIDPRVGQPQHF TGTGCCAGTAGTATAGATCCTAGGGTTGGGCAGCCCCAGCATTTT
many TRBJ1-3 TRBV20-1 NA CSARPRVITGNTIYF TGCAGTGCTCGTCCACGGGTTATAACTGGAAACACCATATATTTT
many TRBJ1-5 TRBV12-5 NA CASGLGTYQPQHF TGTGCTAGTGGTTTAGGGACCTATCAGCCCCAGCATTTT
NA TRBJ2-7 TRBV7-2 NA CASSYQFYEQYF TGTGCCAGCAGCTATCAGTTCTACGAGCAGTACTTC
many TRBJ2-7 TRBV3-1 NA CASSQDLGFGVSSYEQYF TGTGCCAGCAGCCAAGATCTGGGGTTCGGGGTTTCATCCTACGAGCAGTACTTC
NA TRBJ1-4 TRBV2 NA CASSETRVGQKEKLFF TGTGCCAGCAGTGAAACCCGGGTAGGGCAGAAAGAAAAACTGTTTTTT
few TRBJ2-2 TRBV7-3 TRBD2 CASSLYASGSSGELFF TGTGCCAGCAGCTTATATGCTAGCGGGAGTTCCGGGGAGCTGTTTTTT
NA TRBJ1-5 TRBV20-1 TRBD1 CSARDHGQALGPQHF TGCAGTGCTAGAGATCACGGACAGGCCCTAGGGCCCCAGCATTTT
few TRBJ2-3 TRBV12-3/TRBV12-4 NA CASSSRGGQGRHTDTQYF TGTGCCAGCAGTTCTAGGGGGGGGCAAGGGAGACACACAGATACGCAGTATTTT
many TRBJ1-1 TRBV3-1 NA CASSHGNSIEAFF TGTGCCAGCAGCCATGGTAACAGCATTGAAGCTTTCTTT
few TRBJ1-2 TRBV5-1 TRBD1 CASSLATTGNYGYTF TGCGCCAGCAGCCTCGCCACGACAGGGAACTATGGCTACACCTTC
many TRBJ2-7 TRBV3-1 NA CASSQVSGAGEQYF TGTGCCAGCAGCCAAGTTTCTGGGGCGGGCGAGCAGTACTTC
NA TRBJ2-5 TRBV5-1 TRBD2 CASSGGTSVQETQYF TGCGCCAGCAGCGGCGGGACTAGCGTTCAAGAGACCCAGTACTTC
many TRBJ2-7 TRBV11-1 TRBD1 CASSDFYRGHEQYF TGTGCCAGCAGCGACTTCTACAGGGGACACGAGCAGTACTTC
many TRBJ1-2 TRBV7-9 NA CASSLGTLIGYTF TGTGCCAGCAGCTTGGGGACCCTGATTGGCTACACCTTC